This T cell receptor (beta chain) was sequenced during a study of blood T cells in healthy people across ages. Across the whole study: About one barcoded beta molecule per two T cells was captured by template switching. Study observations and caveats: Percentage of naive T cells showed a strong correlation with TCR beta diversity.

Combining a sample-barcoded 5' primer with a J-beta primer mix, a second PCR ran for about 7 to 12 cycles. MiXCR, run by TCRdb on the 5' RACE reads, gives a single entry per CDR3 protein. Here the sample spans some 1.7 million distinct CDR3 sequences, roughly 27% being singletons. Trimming took off 11 bases at V and 1 base at J, with 17 bases between the two ends. The CDR3 has 14 residues. Turning to this clonotype: The antigen is unknown.

The rearrangement joins TRBV12-3 or TRBV12-4 to TRBJ1-1; D is possibly TRBD1 (5 bases). The sequencing input was blood. The source is a woman aged 30 to 39 in good health. CDR3 amino acids: CAGILGQGNTEAFF. The CDR3 coding sequence is TGTGCCGGCATCTTGGGTCAGGGGAACACTGAAGCTTTCTTT.